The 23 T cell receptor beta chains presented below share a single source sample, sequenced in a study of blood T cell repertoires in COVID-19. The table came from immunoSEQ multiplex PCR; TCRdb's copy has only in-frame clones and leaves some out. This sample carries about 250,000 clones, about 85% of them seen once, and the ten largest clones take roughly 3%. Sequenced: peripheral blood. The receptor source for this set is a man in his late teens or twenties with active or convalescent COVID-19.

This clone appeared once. CDR3 nucleotide sequence: TGTGCCAGCAGCTTCGGGACAGATACGCAGTATTTT. Its protein is CASSFGTDTQYF. This chain connects TRBV7-2 to TRBJ2-3; unclear D gene. The CDR3 contains 12 residues. The V gene lost 3 bases and the J gene lost 3 bases, with 4 bases spanning the gap. CDR1 is SGHTA and CDR2 is FQGNSA in the germline V gene.

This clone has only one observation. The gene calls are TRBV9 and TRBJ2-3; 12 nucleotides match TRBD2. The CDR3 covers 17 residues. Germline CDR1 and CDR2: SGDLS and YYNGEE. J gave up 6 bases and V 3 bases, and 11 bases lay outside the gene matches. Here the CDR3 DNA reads TGTGCCAGCAGCGACCCTCGACTAGCGGGAGCGGGGGATACGCAGTATTTT. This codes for CASSDPRLAGAGDTQYF.

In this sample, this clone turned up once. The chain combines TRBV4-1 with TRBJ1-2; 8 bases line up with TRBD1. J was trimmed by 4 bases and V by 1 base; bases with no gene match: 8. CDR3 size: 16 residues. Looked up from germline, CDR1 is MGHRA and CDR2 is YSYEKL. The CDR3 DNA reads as TGCGCCAGCAGCCAAGGGCTCTCAGGGGGCATCTATGGCTACACCTTC. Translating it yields CASSQGLSGGIYGYTF.

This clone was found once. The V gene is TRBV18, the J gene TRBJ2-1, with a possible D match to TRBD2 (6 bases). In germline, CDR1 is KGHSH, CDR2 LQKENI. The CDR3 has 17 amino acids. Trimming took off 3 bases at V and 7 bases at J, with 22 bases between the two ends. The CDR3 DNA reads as TGTGCCAGCTCACCCGGCCTAGGGCGGGGCCTACAAAATGAGCAGTTCTTC. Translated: CASSPGLGRGLQNEQFF.

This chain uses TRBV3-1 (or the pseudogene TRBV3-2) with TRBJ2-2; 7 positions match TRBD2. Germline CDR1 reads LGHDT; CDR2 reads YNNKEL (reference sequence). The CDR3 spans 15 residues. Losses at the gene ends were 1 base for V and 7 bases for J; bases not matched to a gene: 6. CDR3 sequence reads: CASSQVLGRVGELFF. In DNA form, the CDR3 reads TGTGCCAGCAGCCAAGTCCTAGGGAGGGTCGGGGAGCTGTTTTTT.

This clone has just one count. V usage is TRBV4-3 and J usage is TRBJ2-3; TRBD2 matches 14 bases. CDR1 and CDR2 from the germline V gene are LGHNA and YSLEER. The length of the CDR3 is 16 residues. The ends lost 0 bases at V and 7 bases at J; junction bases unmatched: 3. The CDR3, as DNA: TGCGCCAGCAGCCAAGACGGACTAGCGGGGGGAAATACGCAGTATTTT. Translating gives CASSQDGLAGGNTQYF.

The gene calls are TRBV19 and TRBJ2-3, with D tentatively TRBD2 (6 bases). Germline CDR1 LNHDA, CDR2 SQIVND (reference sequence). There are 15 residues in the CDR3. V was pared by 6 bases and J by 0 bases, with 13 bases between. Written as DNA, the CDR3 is TGTGCCAGTAGCCAGCTAGCGCACAGCACAGATACGCAGTATTTT. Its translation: CASSQLAHSTDTQYF.

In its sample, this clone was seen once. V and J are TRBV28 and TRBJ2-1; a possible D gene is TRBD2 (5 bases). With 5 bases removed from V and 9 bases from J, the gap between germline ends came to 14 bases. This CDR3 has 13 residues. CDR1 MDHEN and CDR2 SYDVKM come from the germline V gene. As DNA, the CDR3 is TGTGCCAGCAGTCCAACCGGACTCGGTGAGCAGTTCTTC. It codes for CASSPTGLGEQFF. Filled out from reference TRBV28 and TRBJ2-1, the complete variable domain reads DVKVTQSSRYLVKRTGEKVFLECVQDMDHENMFWYRQDPGLGLRLIYFSYDVKMKEKGDIPEGYSVSREKKERFSLILESASTNQTSMYLCASSPTGLGEQFFGPGTRLTVL.

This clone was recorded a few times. Here the CDR3 DNA reads TGCGCCAGCAGCTTCCAGACAGGGTCTGGGCTTACCGCTTTCTTT. Translated: CASSFQTGSGLTAFF. The chain is built from TRBV5-1 and TRBJ1-1, with TRBD1 matching 7 bases. Germline V CDR1 and CDR2: SGHRS, YFSETQ. This CDR3 is built from 15 residues. The V and J ends lost 2 bases and 11 bases, in that order; junction bases with no gene match: 15. Drawing the rest from reference TRBV5-1 and TRBJ1-1, the complete variable domain is KAGVTQTPRYLIKTRGQQVTLSCSPISGHRSVSWYQQTPGQGLQFLFEYFSETQRNKGNFPGRFSGRQFSNSRSEMNVSTLELGDSALYLCASSFQTGSGLTAFFGQGTRLTVV.

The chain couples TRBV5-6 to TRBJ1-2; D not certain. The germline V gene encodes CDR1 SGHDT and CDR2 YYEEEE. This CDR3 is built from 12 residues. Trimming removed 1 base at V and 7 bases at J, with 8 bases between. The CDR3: CASSLLSVGYTF. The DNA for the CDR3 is TGTGCCAGCAGCTTGCTTAGTGTTGGCTACACCTTC. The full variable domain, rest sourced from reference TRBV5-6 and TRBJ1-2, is DAGVTQSPTHLIKTRGQQVTLRCSPKSGHDTVSWYQQALGQGPQFIFQYYEEEERQRGNFPDRFSGHQFPNYSSELNVNALLLGDSALYLCASSLLSVGYTFGSGTRLTVV.

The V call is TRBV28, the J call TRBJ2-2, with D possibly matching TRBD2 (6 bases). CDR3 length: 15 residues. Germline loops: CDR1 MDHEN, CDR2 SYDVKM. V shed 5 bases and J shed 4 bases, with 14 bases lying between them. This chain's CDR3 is CASSLGGDFTGELFF. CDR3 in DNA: TGTGCCAGCAGTCTCGGAGGGGACTTCACCGGGGAGCTGTTTTTT. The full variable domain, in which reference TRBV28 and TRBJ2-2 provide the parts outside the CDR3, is DVKVTQSSRYLVKRTGEKVFLECVQDMDHENMFWYRQDPGLGLRLIYFSYDVKMKEKGDIPEGYSVSREKKERFSLILESASTNQTSMYLCASSLGGDFTGELFFGEGSRLTVL.

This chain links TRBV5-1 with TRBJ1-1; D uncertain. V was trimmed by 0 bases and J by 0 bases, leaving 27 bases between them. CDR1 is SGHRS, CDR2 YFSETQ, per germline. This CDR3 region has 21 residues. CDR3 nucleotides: TGCGCCAGCAGCTTGGCTTCTACCGGTCGGGGATCACTCGAATTGAACACTGAAGCTTTCTTT. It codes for CASSLASTGRGSLELNTEAFF.

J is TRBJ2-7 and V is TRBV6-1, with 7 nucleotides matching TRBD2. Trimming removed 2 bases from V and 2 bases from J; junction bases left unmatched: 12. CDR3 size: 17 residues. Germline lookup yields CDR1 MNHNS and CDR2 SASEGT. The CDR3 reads CASSETPGGFATYEQYF. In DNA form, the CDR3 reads TGTGCCAGCAGTGAAACCCCGGGGGGTTTTGCAACCTACGAGCAGTACTTC.

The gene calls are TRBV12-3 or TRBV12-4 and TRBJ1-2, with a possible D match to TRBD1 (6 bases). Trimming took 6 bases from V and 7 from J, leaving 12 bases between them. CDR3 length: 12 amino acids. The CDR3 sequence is CASRGQAGGYTF. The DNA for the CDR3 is TGTGCCAGCAGGGGACAAGCTGGTGGCTACACCTTC.

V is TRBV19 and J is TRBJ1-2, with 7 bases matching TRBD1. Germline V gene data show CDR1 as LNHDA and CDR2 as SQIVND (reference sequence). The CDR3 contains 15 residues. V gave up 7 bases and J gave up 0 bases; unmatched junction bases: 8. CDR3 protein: CASTDGTDSNYGYTF. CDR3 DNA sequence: TGTGCCAGTACCGACGGGACAGACTCTAACTATGGCTACACCTTC.

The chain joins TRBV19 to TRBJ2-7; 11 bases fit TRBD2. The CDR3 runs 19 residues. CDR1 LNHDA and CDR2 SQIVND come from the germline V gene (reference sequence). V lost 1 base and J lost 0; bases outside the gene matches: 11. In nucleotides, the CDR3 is TGTGCCAGTAGTATAGTACTAGCGGGAGCCCAAGGAAACTCCTACGAGCAGTACTTC. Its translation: CASSIVLAGAQGNSYEQYF. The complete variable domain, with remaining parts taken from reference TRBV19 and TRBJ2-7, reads DGGITQSPKYLFRKEGQNVTLSCEQNLNHDAMYWYRQDPGQGLRLIYYSQIVNDFQKGDIAEGYSVSREKKESFPLTVTSAQKNPTAFYLCASSIVLAGAQGNSYEQYFGPGTRLTVT.

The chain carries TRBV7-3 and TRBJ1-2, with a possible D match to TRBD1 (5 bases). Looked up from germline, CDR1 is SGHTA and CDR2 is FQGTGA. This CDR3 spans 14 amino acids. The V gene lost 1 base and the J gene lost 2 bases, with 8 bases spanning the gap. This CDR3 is CASSLSGANYGYTF. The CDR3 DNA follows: TGTGCCAGCAGCTTAAGCGGGGCGAACTATGGCTACACCTTC. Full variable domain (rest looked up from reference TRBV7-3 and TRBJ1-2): GAGVSQTPSNKVTEKGKYVELRCDPISGHTALYWYRQSLGQGPEFLIYFQGTGAADDSGLPNDRFFAVRPEGSVSTLKIQRTERGDSAVYLCASSLSGANYGYTFGSGTRLTVV.

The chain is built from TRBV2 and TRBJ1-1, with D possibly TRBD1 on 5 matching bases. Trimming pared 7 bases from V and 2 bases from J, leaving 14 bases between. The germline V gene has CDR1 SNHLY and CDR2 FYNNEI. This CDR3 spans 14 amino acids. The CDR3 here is CASNTQGPNTEAFF. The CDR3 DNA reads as TGTGCCAGCAACACTCAGGGTCCAAACACTGAAGCTTTCTTT. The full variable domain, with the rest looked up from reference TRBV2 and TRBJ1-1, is EPEVTQTPSHQVTQMGQEVILRCVPISNHLYFYWYRQILGQKVEFLVSFYNNEISEKSEIFDDQFSVERPDGSNFTLKIRSTKLEDSAMYFCASNTQGPNTEAFFGQGTRLTVV.

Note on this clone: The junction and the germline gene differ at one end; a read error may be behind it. The CDR3 DNA follows: TGTGCCAGCAGCTGGGGCCAGCGGGATCAGCTATTT. Its translation: CASSWGQRDQLF. The chain recombines TRBV7-9 with TRBJ1-1, with a tentative D call TRBD1 (5 bases). The germline V gene encodes CDR1 SEHNR and CDR2 FQNEAQ (reference sequence). The CDR3 sequence is 12 residues long.

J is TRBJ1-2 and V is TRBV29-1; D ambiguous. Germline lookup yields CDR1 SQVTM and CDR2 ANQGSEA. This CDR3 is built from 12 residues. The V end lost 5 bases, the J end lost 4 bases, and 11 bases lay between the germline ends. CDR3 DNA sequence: TGCAGCGTTTGGACTCAAACCTATGGCTACACCTTC. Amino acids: CSVWTQTYGYTF.

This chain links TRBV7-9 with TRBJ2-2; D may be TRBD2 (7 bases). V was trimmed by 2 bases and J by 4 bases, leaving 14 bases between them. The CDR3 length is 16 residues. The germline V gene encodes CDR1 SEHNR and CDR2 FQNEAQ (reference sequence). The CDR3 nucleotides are TGTGCCAGCAGCTTATCGGGGGGCCAGAGCACCGGGGAGCTGTTTTTT. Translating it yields CASSLSGGQSTGELFF.

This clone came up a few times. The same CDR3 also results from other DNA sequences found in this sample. CDR3 in amino acids: CASSLEGLAIYEQYF. The CDR3, as DNA: TGTGCCAGCAGCTTAGAGGGACTAGCCATATACGAGCAGTACTTC. The chain employs TRBV7-2 and TRBJ2-7, with 9 bases that match TRBD2. The junction had 5 bases not matched to a gene; V was cut back by 1 base and J by 4 bases. Germline loops: CDR1 SGHTA, CDR2 FQGNSA. This CDR3 comprises 15 residues.

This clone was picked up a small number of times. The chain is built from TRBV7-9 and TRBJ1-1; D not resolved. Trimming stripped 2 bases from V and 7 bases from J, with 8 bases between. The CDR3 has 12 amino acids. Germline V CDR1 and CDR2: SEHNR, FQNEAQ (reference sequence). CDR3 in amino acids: CASSLYGIEAFF. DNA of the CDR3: TGTGCCAGCAGCTTATACGGGATTGAAGCTTTCTTT.